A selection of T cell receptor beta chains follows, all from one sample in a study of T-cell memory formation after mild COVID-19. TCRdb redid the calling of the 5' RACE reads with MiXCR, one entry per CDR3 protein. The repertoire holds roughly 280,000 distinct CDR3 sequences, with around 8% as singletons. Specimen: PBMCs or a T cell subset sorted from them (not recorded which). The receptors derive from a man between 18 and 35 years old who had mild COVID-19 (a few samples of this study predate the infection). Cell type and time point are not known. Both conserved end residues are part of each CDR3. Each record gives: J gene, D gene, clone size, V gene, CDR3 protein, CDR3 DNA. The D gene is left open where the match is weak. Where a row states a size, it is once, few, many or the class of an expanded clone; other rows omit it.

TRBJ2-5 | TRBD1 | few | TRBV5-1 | CASSGQGDQETQYF | TGCGCCAGCTCCGGACAGGGCGACCAAGAGACCCAGTACTTC
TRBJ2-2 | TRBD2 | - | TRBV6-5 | CASSPSGLANTGELFF | TGTGCCAGCAGTCCCTCCGGACTAGCGAACACCGGGGAGCTGTTTTTT
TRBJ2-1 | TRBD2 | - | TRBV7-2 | CASSLPSGGSSYNEQFF | TGTGCCAGCAGCTTACCTAGCGGGGGGAGCTCCTACAATGAGCAGTTCTTC
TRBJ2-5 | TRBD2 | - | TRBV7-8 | CASSYRGRAVDQYF | TGTGCCAGCAGCTACCGGGGGAGGGCGGTGGACCAGTACTTC
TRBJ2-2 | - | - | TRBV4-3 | CASSQDTPQAGELFF | TGCGCCAGCAGCCAAGATACCCCCCAGGCCGGGGAGCTGTTTTTT
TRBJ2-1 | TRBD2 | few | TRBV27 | CASSLGGGAGNEQFF | TGTGCCAGCAGTTTAGGCGGGGGGGCAGGCAATGAGCAGTTCTTC
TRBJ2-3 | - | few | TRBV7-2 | CASSWSRDSGWDTQYF | TGTGCCAGCAGCTGGAGCCGGGACTCCGGGTGGGATACGCAGTATTTT
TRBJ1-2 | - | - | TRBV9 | CASSVAEGYGHGYTF | TGTGCCAGCAGCGTAGCCGAGGGTTATGGGCATGGCTACACCTTC
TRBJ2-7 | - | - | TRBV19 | CASSSEGNRAPSYEQYF | TGTGCCAGTAGTTCAGAAGGCAACAGGGCACCCTCCTACGAGCAGTACTTC
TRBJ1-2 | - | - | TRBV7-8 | CASSLRDVNYGYTF | TGTGCCAGCAGCTTACGGGACGTTAACTATGGCTACACCTTC
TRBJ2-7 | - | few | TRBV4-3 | CASSHLRADEQYF | TGCGCCAGCAGCCACCTCCGGGCCGACGAGCAGTACTTC
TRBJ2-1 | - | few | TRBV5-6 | CASSSPRTREDSEQFF | TGTGCCAGCAGCTCCCCCCGGACACGGGAGGACAGTGAGCAGTTCTTC
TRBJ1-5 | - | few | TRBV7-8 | CASSLAYPLNNQPQHF | TGTGCCAGCAGCTTAGCGTACCCTCTAAACAATCAGCCCCAGCATTTT
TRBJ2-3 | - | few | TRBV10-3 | CAISGGGASADTQYF | TGTGCCATCAGTGGGGGGGGCGCAAGCGCAGATACGCAGTATTTT
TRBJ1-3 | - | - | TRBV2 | CASSEGSSGNTIYF | TGTGCCAGCAGTGAAGGCAGCTCTGGAAACACCATATATTTT
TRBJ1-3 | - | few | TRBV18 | CASSPQAPPGNTIYF | TGTGCCAGCTCACCACAGGCCCCACCTGGAAACACCATATATTTT
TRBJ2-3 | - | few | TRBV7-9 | CASSSEGGTQYF | TGTGCCAGCAGCTCCGAAGGAGGTACGCAGTATTTT
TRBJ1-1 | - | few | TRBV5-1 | CASSIQGNTEAFF | TGCGCCAGCAGCATCCAGGGAAACACTGAAGCTTTCTTT
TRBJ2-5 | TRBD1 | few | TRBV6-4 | CASSDSDRGRAETQYF | TGTGCCAGCAGTGACTCGGACAGGGGGCGCGCAGAGACCCAGTACTTC
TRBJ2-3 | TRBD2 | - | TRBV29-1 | CSVSGGETDTQYF | TGCAGCGTGAGCGGGGGGGAAACAGATACGCAGTATTTT
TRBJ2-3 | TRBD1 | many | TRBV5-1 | CASSLEIGGADTQYF | TGCGCCAGCAGCTTGGAGATAGGGGGCGCAGATACGCAGTATTTT
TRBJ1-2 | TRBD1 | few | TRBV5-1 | CASSLGPGQGSLGYTF | TGCGCCAGCAGCTTGGGGCCGGGACAGGGCTCTCTCGGCTACACCTTC
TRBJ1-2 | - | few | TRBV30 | CAWSGHPVGYTF | TGTGCCTGGAGTGGTCATCCGGTGGGCTACACCTTC
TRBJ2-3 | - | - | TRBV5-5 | CASSFRTSADTQYF | TGTGCCAGCAGCTTTCGTACCTCGGCAGATACGCAGTATTTT
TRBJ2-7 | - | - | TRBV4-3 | CASSQDLGGALDEQYF | TGCGCCAGCAGCCAAGATTTGGGGGGCGCTCTGGACGAGCAGTACTTC
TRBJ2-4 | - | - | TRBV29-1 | CSVVGGAGENIQYF | TGCAGCGTTGTAGGCGGGGCTGGGGAAAACATTCAGTACTTC
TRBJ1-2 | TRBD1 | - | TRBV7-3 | CASSPTGGLANYGYTF | TGTGCCAGCAGCCCGACAGGGGGCCTTGCTAACTATGGCTACACCTTC
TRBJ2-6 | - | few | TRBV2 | CASNLPGSGANVLTF | TGTGCCAGCAACCTACCAGGCTCTGGGGCCAACGTCCTGACTTTC
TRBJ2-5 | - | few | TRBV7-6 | CASTYSYQETQYF | TGTGCCAGCACATACAGTTACCAAGAGACCCAGTACTTC
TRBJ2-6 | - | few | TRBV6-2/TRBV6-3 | CASSPFGSGSGANVLTF | TGTGCCAGCAGTCCCTTTGGGTCTGGCTCTGGGGCCAACGTCCTGACTTTC
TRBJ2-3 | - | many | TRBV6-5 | CASSATTDTQYF | TGTGCCAGCAGCGCAACCACGGATACGCAGTATTTT
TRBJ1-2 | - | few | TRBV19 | CASSIGAGYGYTF | TGTGCCAGTAGTATCGGGGCAGGCTATGGCTACACCTTC
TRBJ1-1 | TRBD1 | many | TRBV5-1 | CASSLLQGDTEAFF | TGCGCCAGCAGCTTGTTACAGGGGGACACTGAAGCTTTCTTT
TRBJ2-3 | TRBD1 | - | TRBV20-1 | CSANGQGVTDTQYF | TGCAGTGCTAATGGACAGGGAGTAACAGATACGCAGTATTTT
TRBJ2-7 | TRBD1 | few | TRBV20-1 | CSARDHRGPGYEQYF | TGCAGTGCTAGGGACCACAGGGGTCCGGGGTACGAGCAGTACTTC
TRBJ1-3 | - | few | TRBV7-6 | CASSLDISGNTIYF | TGTGCCAGCAGCTTAGACATCTCTGGAAACACCATATATTTT
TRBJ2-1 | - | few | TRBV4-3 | CASSQDRLRGQFF | TGCGCCAGCAGCCAAGATCGGTTAAGGGGGCAGTTCTTC
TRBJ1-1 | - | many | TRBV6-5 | CASSHHLNTEAFF | TGTGCCAGCAGTCACCACTTGAACACTGAAGCTTTCTTT
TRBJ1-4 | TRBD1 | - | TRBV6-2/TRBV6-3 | CASSLDRDRNEKLFF | TGTGCCAGCAGTCTAGACAGGGACCGGAATGAAAAACTGTTTTTT
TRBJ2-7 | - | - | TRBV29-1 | CSVVEQAGYEQYF | TGCAGCGTTGTCGAACAGGCTGGCTACGAGCAGTACTTC
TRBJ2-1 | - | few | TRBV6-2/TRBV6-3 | CASRYSQTDNNEQFF | TGTGCCAGCAGGTACAGTCAAACTGACAACAATGAGCAGTTCTTC
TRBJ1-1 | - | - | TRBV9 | CASSPLLSEGDTEAFF | TGTGCCAGCAGCCCCCTCCTTAGCGAGGGGGACACTGAAGCTTTCTTT
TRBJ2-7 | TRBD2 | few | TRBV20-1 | CSAPGGGPRVEQYF | TGCAGTGCTCCGGGGGGAGGGCCTCGGGTGGAGCAGTACTTC
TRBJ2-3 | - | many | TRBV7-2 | CASNLASGPVDTQYF | TGTGCCAGCAATTTAGCGTCGGGGCCAGTAGATACGCAGTATTTT
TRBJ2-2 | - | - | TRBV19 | CASSMRHPTNTGELFF | TGTGCCAGTAGTATGAGGCACCCCACGAACACCGGGGAGCTGTTTTTT
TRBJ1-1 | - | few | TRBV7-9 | CASSRRDINEAFF | TGTGCCAGCAGCCGCCGTGACATAAATGAAGCTTTCTTT
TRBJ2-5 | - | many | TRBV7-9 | CASSLSGKGETQYF | TGTGCCAGCAGTCTAAGCGGTAAAGGAGAGACCCAGTACTTC
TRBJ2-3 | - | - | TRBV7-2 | CASTLEAPDTQYF | TGTGCCAGCACCCTCGAGGCGCCAGATACGCAGTATTTT
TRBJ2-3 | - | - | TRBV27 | CASSSRPTDTQYF | TGTGCCAGCAGTTCCCGTCCCACAGATACGCAGTATTTT
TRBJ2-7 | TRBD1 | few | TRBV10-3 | CAIRTRTGSDEQYF | TGTGCCATCAGGACCCGGACAGGGAGCGACGAGCAGTACTTC
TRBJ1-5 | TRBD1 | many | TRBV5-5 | CASSLRGNRGQPQHF | TGTGCCAGCAGCTTGAGGGGGAACAGGGGACAGCCCCAGCATTTT